This TCR beta chain was recorded in a study of OX40 agonist ivuxolimab in advanced cancers. Study-wide background: Ivuxolimab is a fully human IgG2 antibody that activates OX40 (CD134). Every 2 weeks, ivuxolimab was infused into the patients intravenously at between 0.01 and 10 mg/kg. Study-wide findings and caveats: Near-lowest levels of clonal expansion characterized partial responders at 0.1-3.0 mg/kg.

Sequencing was performed with immunoSEQ multiplex PCR; in TCRdb, only in-frame clones are kept and a portion is missing. The sample has approximately 77,000 clones; roughly nine tenths are singletons. CDR1 and CDR2 (germline): MDHEN, SYDVKM. This CDR3 is built from 14 residues. The V gene end was trimmed by 6 bases and the J gene end by 3 bases; junction bases not matched to a gene: 1. With respect to this clone: What it binds is not known.

This sample comprised CD4+ or CD8+ T cells sorted from blood, obtained in a trial of the OX40 agonist ivuxolimab. The rearrangement links TRBV28 to TRBJ2-2, with TRBD2 matching 10 bases. The clonotype originates from an adult with an advanced solid tumor such as melanoma, head and neck, liver or kidney cancer. The CDR3 bases are TGTGCCAGCAGGCTAGCGGGAGACACCGGGGAGCTGTTTTTT. Its protein is CASRLAGDTGELFF.